This T cell receptor beta chain was documented in a study of cytomegalovirus exposure and HLA in healthy donors. Study findings and constraints: The number of N-insertions in an Asian-associated ancestry cluster was reportedly below the approximately 600-donor mean in a later analysis.

With V trimmed by 0 bases and J by 8 bases, 9 bases remained unmatched. Germline loops: CDR1 SGDLS, CDR2 YYNGEE. The CDR3 runs 16 residues. Note on this clone: The antigen remains unidentified.

The PCR ran on 60 Vbeta and 13 Jbeta primers. This table comes from immunoSEQ multiplex PCR, and its TCRdb copy is limited to in-frame clones, with some not included. This table has 70,000 to 95,000 clones, around 79% appearing once. Sample: PBMCs. The chain recombines TRBV9 with TRBJ2-1; 9 bases line up with TRBD2. This sequence was found in a man in his forties in good health and CMV-seronegative. CDR3 bases: TGTGCCAGCAGCGTAGTGGCGGGAGGGCCTTATCATGAGCAGTTCTTC. It specifies CASSVVAGGPYHEQFF.